This T cell receptor (beta chain) was sequenced for a study of beta chain features in type 1 diabetes (dated by TCRdb to 2017 to 2018). Study-level background: No differences in mean age, gender distribution, total cell number or subset yield were found between patients and healthy donors. A total of just under 110,000,000 sorted cells were examined across all samples, and RNA yield correlated strongly with the number of cells per subset. Regulatory and stem cell-like memory subsets were obtained from only 8 patients and roughly 8 healthy donors, while naive and central memory subsets were obtained from all 28 donors. The study compared the TCRB repertoires of sorted circulating CD4+ T cell subsets in recently diagnosed type 1 diabetes patients with those in matched healthy donors.

The full study reports these points: Naive, central memory and regulatory TCRB repertoires appeared to be more similar among patients than among healthy donors. HLA sub-analyses involved small numbers of individuals, so any influence of HLA type on TCRB rearrangement remained unresolved. PCR may preferentially amplify shorter templates, but because patient and control samples were amplified and corrected together, any resulting skew would affect both groups equally. In all four CD4+ subsets, TCRB CDR3 length was moderately but significantly shorter in type 1 diabetes patients. Patients with type 1 diabetes made fewer insertions and deleted more nucleotides at VDJ recombination sites, implying thymic rearrangement abnormalities. Sequencing cDNA rather than genomic DNA could over-represent highly expressing activated cells, although activation and CD3 levels did not differ between groups.

Remarks on this clone: It has no known antigen specificity. Base qualities are not provided; no much larger clone lies one nucleotide away.

The CDR3, from cysteine to phenylalanine, totals 14 residues. Solely the CDR3 DNA is kept, with 42 bases framed from the first base. The germline V gene supplies CDR1 SGHRS and CDR2 YFSETQ. V and J lose 3 bases and 0 bases, and a span of 9 bases separates them. From each donor, a single peripheral blood sample of around 120 mL on average was drawn into heparinised tubes. A BD FACSAria II was used to sort naive, central memory, regulatory and stem cell-like memory CD4+ T cells with a panel that included CD45RO, CCR7, CD25, CD127, CD95 and CD27. Purity was above 98% for every sorted population. Right away, PBMCs were isolated by Lymphoprep density gradient centrifugation and were stained directly, with no culture step. Samples were stained and sorted in pairs, with one healthy donor and one patient per experiment, so that batch effects were minimized. The entire isolated RNA was reverse transcribed using the High Capacity cDNA Reverse Transcription Kit, and thus expressed TCRB transcripts were sequenced. Deep immunoSEQ sequencing was applied to naive, central memory and regulatory T cell samples, giving an average of roughly 3.5 million total reads per sample. After sorted cells were lysed in RLT buffer, RNA was extracted with DNase-treated RNeasy Micro or Mini kits, with the choice depending on cell number. To prevent cross-contamination, every cell subset was processed on its own, while patient and healthy donor samples were processed together. Using the immunoSEQ multiplex PCR, TCRB sequences were amplified from cDNA into 87-bp fragments spanning the CDR3 region. The amplicons were sequenced using the Illumina HiSeq platform. The authors processed their data as follows. PCR bias was computationally corrected using synthetic template baselines, reads within Hamming distance 2 were collapsed, and singletons that could not be merged were discarded. Reads were aligned against IMGT so that V, D and J genes, CDR3 length and insertions or deletions at six rearrangement sites could be assigned. Clonotype counts were normalized to sorted cell number within each subset before computing true diversity and Gini coefficients with the tcR R package. Repertoire sharing was quantified using the overlap coefficient calculated on TCRB nucleotide sequences. Out-of-frame TCRB sequences from naive cells were analyzed to stand in for the pre-selection repertoire. This is the immuneACCESS table as TCRdb keeps it, with only in-frame sequences that have V and J called. A part of the clones is gone; compared with another copy, unresolved V genes explain less than half, and the rest is unexplained. V and J calls and clone size are copied from that table; D and trimming were computed from the DNA. Within this sample are under 800,000 clones, with less than 20% of them counted one time only. The ten largest clonotypes hold about 0.097% of the sample.

The TCR comes from a man aged 18 to 35 in good health. The material sequenced was naive CD4+ T cells from blood. In the paper's terms, the cell subset or site label means: true naive CD4+ T cells. Here the chain combines TRBV5-1 and TRBJ1-2, with the identity of the D gene unclear. The nucleotide sequence is given as TGCGCCAGCAGCTCCCCGCCATCTAACTATGGCTACACCTTC. Its protein reads: CASSSPPSNYGYTF.